The source of this T cell receptor (beta chain) is a study of Ad26.COV2.S vaccination and SARS-CoV-2 variants. Across the study: Participants got Ad26.COV2.S intramuscularly, once or twice 56 days apart.

Repertoires were generated with immunoSEQ multiplex PCR, while TCRdb's copy carries only in-frame clones and drops some. The data show around 450,000 clones, about 93% seen once. Documented treatment: roughly 20 received Ad26.COV2.S at low or high dose, single or two shots; several received placebo; per-sample allocation not given. Day 63 following the first vaccine or placebo injection was when the samples were taken. Trimming took 4 bases from V and 1 from J; bases not matched to a gene: 5. Germline V gene lookup returns CDR1 PRHDT and CDR2 FYEKMQ (reference sequence). This CDR3 region has 15 residues.

The TCR originated in a person aged 18-65 years who received the Ad26.COV2.S COVID-19 vaccine or a placebo. V usage is TRBV13 and J usage is TRBJ2-3, with TRBD1 matching 7 bases. The source material was peripheral blood, sampled in a trial of Ad26.COV2.S vaccine versus placebo. Written as DNA, the CDR3 is TGTGCCAGCAGCTCAACCGGACAGGGCACAGATACGCAGTATTTT. Translation gives CASSSTGQGTDTQYF.